Below, 30 T cell receptor beta chains from the same sample are listed, as sequenced in a study of identical twins. TCRdb reanalysed the 5' RACE reads using MiXCR and keeps one entry per CDR3 protein. The sample carries about 500,000 distinct CDR3 sequences, 13% to 15% recorded once. The data also belong to a second study, concerning yellow fever vaccine responses in identical twins.

Sample: CD4+ T cells sorted from blood. The receptors were gathered from a woman aged 18-29 years in good health.

This clonotype was counted between two and nine times. The rearrangement uses TRBV20-1 and TRBJ2-1; 8 bases are shared with TRBD1. The V gene end was trimmed by 2 bases and the J gene end by 15 bases; junction bases not matched to a gene: 9. This CDR3 spans 12 amino acids. Looked up from germline, CDR1 is DFQATT and CDR2 is SNEGSKA (reference sequence). The CDR3 DNA follows: TGCAGTGCTAGACAACCCGGGACAGGCCTGTTCTTC. This codes for CSARQPGTGLFF.

This clonotype has ten or more counts. The rearrangement uses TRBV12-3 or TRBV12-4 and TRBJ2-1; 8 bases map to TRBD2. The CDR3 runs to 14 residues. V lost 3 bases to trimming and J lost 3 bases; unmatched junction nucleotides: 1. In DNA form, the CDR3 reads TGTGCCAGCAGTTTCACTAGCGGCTACAATGAGCAGTTCTTC. Protein product: CASSFTSGYNEQFF.

This clonotype showed up just a few times. The chain links TRBV7-2 to TRBJ2-1; 8 bases are a match to TRBD2. Germline assignment: CDR1 SGHTA and CDR2 FQGNSA. The CDR3 has 16 amino acids. Trimming took 5 bases from V and 2 from J; bases not matched to a gene: 8. The CDR3 is CASSPLSGTTYNEQFF. DNA of the CDR3: TGTGCCAGCAGCCCACTTAGCGGGACCACCTACAATGAGCAGTTCTTC.

V and J are TRBV6-4 and TRBJ2-5; possibly TRBD1 for D (7 bases). The germline gives CDR1 MRHNA, CDR2 SNTAGT. The ends were cut back, 8 bases at V and 0 bases at J, with 16 bases in the middle. The CDR3 runs to 15 residues. CDR3 region: CASLKTGRYQETQYF. DNA for the CDR3: TGTGCCAGCTTAAAGACAGGGAGGTACCAAGAGACCCAGTACTTC.

The gene calls are TRBV30 and TRBJ2-7; D may be TRBD2 (6 bases). This CDR3 region has 12 residues. The V end was cut by 1 base, the J end by 2 bases, with 6 bases between. Germline lookup yields CDR1 GTSNPN and CDR2 SVGIG (reference sequence). The CDR3 protein is CAWSGTTYEQYF. The CDR3 region has the DNA TGTGCCTGGAGTGGGACTACCTACGAGCAGTACTTC.

The V gene is TRBV28, the J gene TRBJ2-7; TRBD2 matches 9 bases. Germline trimming cut 5 bases from V and 7 bases from J; bases unmatched to any gene: 12. From germline, CDR1 is MDHEN and CDR2 SYDVKM. The CDR3 is 15 amino acids. The CDR3 loop reads CASSTSGGGAREQYF. The CDR3 DNA reads as TGTGCCAGCAGTACCTCTGGCGGGGGGGCCCGTGAGCAGTACTTC.

This chain uses TRBV6-2 or TRBV6-3 with TRBJ2-3; D is unclear. The germline V and J ends were trimmed by 6 bases and 2 bases, with 27 bases remaining between them. Germline lookup yields CDR1 MNHEY and CDR2 SVGEGT. The CDR3 loop spans 19 amino acids. The CDR3 loop is CASSPQITYGFLATDTQYF. DNA for the CDR3: TGTGCCAGCAGCCCCCAGATTACGTACGGATTCCTCGCCACAGATACGCAGTATTTT.

In this sample, this clonotype turned up a few times. The genes are TRBV12-3 or TRBV12-4 and TRBJ2-1; D is possibly TRBD2 (5 bases). With 6 bases removed from V and 9 bases from J, the gap between germline ends came to 15 bases. CDR3 length: 13 amino acids. The CDR3 spells CASSQKEGGEQFF. CDR3 in DNA: TGTGCCAGCAGCCAAAAAGAGGGCGGTGAGCAGTTCTTC.

V and J are TRBV24-1 and TRBJ2-3, with D maybe TRBD2 (6 bases). Trimming shortened V by 1 base and J by 2 bases, and 12 bases separated the two germline ends. The CDR3 loop spans 16 amino acids. From germline, CDR1 is KGHDR and CDR2 SFDVKD. In DNA form, the CDR3 reads TGTGCCACCAGTGATTTCCGCGGGGCGCCCACAGATACGCAGTATTTT. Its translation is CATSDFRGAPTDTQYF.

J is TRBJ2-1 and V is TRBV15; D is perhaps TRBD2 (5 bases). Deletions cut 2 bases from V and 12 bases from J, with 14 bases between. Germline CDR1 reads LNHNV; CDR2 reads YYDKDF (reference sequence). CDR3 length: 13 amino acids. The CDR3, as DNA: TGTGCCACCAGCAGACCGCGGATCGCGGGGCAGTTCTTC. Translated: CATSRPRIAGQFF.

This clonotype has ten or more counts. This rearrangement joins TRBV5-1 to TRBJ2-2, with 8 nucleotides matching TRBD1. Trimming took 4 bases from V and 6 from J; bases not matched to a gene: 5. CDR1 is SGHRS and CDR2 is YFSETQ in the germline V gene. The CDR3 length is 14 residues. CDR3 residues: CASSLTGVAGELFF. The DNA of the CDR3 is TGCGCCAGCAGCCTGACAGGGGTCGCCGGGGAGCTGTTTTTT.

This clonotype was recorded a few times. The gene calls are TRBV11-2 and TRBJ2-2; 7 bases are shared with TRBD1. CDR3 length: 17 residues. V lost 0 bases to trimming and J lost 5 bases; unmatched junction nucleotides: 9. CDR1 and CDR2 (germline): SGHAT, FQNNGV. As DNA, the CDR3 is TGTGCCAGCAGCTTAGATCTCAGGACAGGACGGACCGGGGAGCTGTTTTTT. Protein sequence: CASSLDLRTGRTGELFF.

This clonotype was recorded a few times. The rearrangement links TRBV18 to TRBJ2-1, with TRBD1 identical over 11 bases. The J segment lost 6 bases and the V segment lost 2 bases, leaving 3 bases of the junction unmatched. Germline V lookup: CDR1 KGHSH, CDR2 LQKENI. The CDR3 consists of 15 residues. CDR3 loop: CASSPGTGGSNEQFF. CDR3 nucleotides: TGTGCCAGCTCACCAGGGACAGGGGGTTCCAATGAGCAGTTCTTC.

The rearrangement links TRBV7-2 to TRBJ2-1; D gene ambiguous. The better agreement between TRBJ2-7 and the DNA end casts doubt on the J call. The CDR3 extends over 15 amino acids. Germline CDR1 and CDR2: SGHTA and FQGNSA. CDR3 amino acids: CASSLAPLAYNEQYF. CDR3 in DNA: TGTGCCAGCAGCTTAGCCCCTCTGGCCTACAATGAGCAGTACTTC.

V and J are TRBV5-1 and TRBJ2-7; 7 bases agree with TRBD1. Germline V gene sequence: CDR1 SGHRS, CDR2 YFSETQ. The CDR3 loop spans 18 amino acids. The V gene end was trimmed by 4 bases and the J gene end by 4 bases; junction bases not matched to a gene: 20. DNA for the CDR3: TGCGCCAGCAGCCCTGTCCCACCCGCAGGGGGAATGGAATACGAGCAGTACTTC. Its translation is CASSPVPPAGGMEYEQYF.

This clonotype was picked up a small number of times. The CDR3 sequence: CSVGQGSVAGELFF. In DNA, the CDR3 is TGCAGCGTTGGACAGGGGAGCGTCGCCGGGGAGCTGTTTTTT. The V and J genes are TRBV29-1 and TRBJ2-2; TRBD1 matches at 8 bases. Germline V CDR1 and CDR2: SQVTM, ANQGSEA. The ends lost 4 bases at V and 6 bases at J; junction bases unmatched: 7. The CDR3 covers 14 residues.

This clonotype was picked up many times. This chain links TRBV3-1 with TRBJ2-2; D gene uncertain. CDR1 and CDR2 (germline): LGHDT, YNNKEL (reference sequence). Deletions cut 3 bases from V and 5 bases from J, with 4 bases between. The CDR3 spans 12 residues. CDR3 in amino acids: CASSHLTGELFF. CDR3 nucleotide sequence: TGTGCCAGCAGCCATCTTACCGGGGAGCTGTTTTTT.

The genes are TRBV6-5 and TRBJ1-2; possible D gene TRBD1, 5 bases. Germline values: CDR1 MNHEY, CDR2 SVGAGI. The CDR3 has 10 amino acids. The ends were cut back, 8 bases at V and 8 bases at J, with 9 bases in the middle. The CDR3 loop reads CASGDRGYTF. CDR3 DNA sequence: TGTGCCAGCGGAGACAGAGGCTACACCTTC.

This chain's CDR3 is CASSFTGGRETQYF. The CDR3 DNA is TGTGCCAGCAGTTTTACAGGGGGCAGAGAGACCCAGTACTTC. This chain joins TRBV6-5 and TRBJ2-5; 9 bases line up with TRBD1. Germline V gene lookup returns CDR1 MNHEY and CDR2 SVGAGI. V lost 4 bases to trimming and J lost 4 bases; unmatched junction nucleotides: 4. The CDR3 contains 14 residues.

The chain is built from TRBV18 and TRBJ2-3; D is undetermined. The CDR3 runs 16 residues. Between the trimmed V and J ends, which lost 3 bases and 0 bases, there was a span of 13 bases. CDR1 and CDR2 (germline): KGHSH, LQKENI. This CDR3 is CASSPSKPTSTDTQYF. The CDR3 DNA is TGTGCCAGCTCACCTTCCAAGCCGACCAGCACAGATACGCAGTATTTT.

The rearrangement uses TRBV19 and TRBJ2-5, with 9 bases aligning to TRBD1. This CDR3 region has 16 residues. V was clipped by 3 bases and J by 4 bases; unmatched bases: 9. Germline assignment: CDR1 LNHDA and CDR2 SQIVND (reference sequence). CDR3: CASSIFWDRDGETQYF. CDR3 bases: TGTGCCAGTAGTATTTTTTGGGACAGGGACGGAGAGACCCAGTACTTC.

The chain has TRBV6-2 or TRBV6-3 and TRBJ2-1; TRBD1 matches 7 bases. The CDR3 extends over 12 amino acids. Germline V CDR1 and CDR2: MNHEY, SVGEGT. V shed 2 bases, J shed 10 bases, and the junction held 2 bases outside the gene matches. In nucleotides, the CDR3 is TGTGCCAGCAGTTACGCGGACAGGGAGCAGTTCTTC. Protein sequence: CASSYADREQFF.

This clonotype has at least ten counts. The chain couples TRBV12-3 or TRBV12-4 to TRBJ2-5, with a weak D call TRBD2 (6 bases). The length of the CDR3 is 14 residues. Trimming removed 3 bases at V and 1 base at J, with 9 bases between. The CDR3 sequence is CASSFGGAQETQYF. Written as DNA, the CDR3 is TGTGCCAGCAGTTTTGGAGGGGCCCAAGAGACCCAGTACTTC.

This clonotype was counted only a few times. This rearrangement joins TRBV6-1 to TRBJ2-7, with D possibly being TRBD2 (6 bases). Per the germline V gene, CDR1 is MNHNS and CDR2 is SASEGT. This CDR3 is built from 14 residues. The V gene lost 8 bases and the J gene lost 0 bases, with 14 bases spanning the gap. The CDR3 region has the DNA TGTGCCAGCGATCCGGGACTGAGCTCCTACGAGCAGTACTTC. Translation gives CASDPGLSSYEQYF.

Only a few counts were recorded for this clonotype. The chain employs TRBV4-2 and TRBJ2-1; 11 nucleotides match TRBD2. V shed 4 bases, J shed 6 bases, and the junction held 5 bases outside the gene matches. The V gene's germline CDR1 is LGHNA and CDR2 YNFKEQ. The CDR3 length is 15 residues. The CDR3 DNA sequence: TGTGCCAGCAGCCTATTAGCGGGAGGGCCCAATGAGCAGTTCTTC. It encodes CASSLLAGGPNEQFF.

The chain combines TRBV3-1 with TRBJ1-6, with D maybe TRBD1 (6 bases). Germline assignment: CDR1 LGHDT and CDR2 YNNKEL (reference sequence). Trimming took off 6 bases at V and 9 bases at J, with 21 bases between the two ends. The CDR3 runs 16 residues. The DNA for the CDR3 is TGTGCCAGCAGTCCGGCGGGGGCCAGGGGTAGTTCACCCCTCCACTTT. Encoded protein: CASSPAGARGSSPLHF.

The gene calls are TRBV20-1 and TRBJ2-3, with 9 bases aligning to TRBD2. CDR1 is DFQATT and CDR2 is SNEGSKA in the germline V gene (reference sequence). The CDR3 has 15 residues. CDR3 amino acids: CTTNGGRVRTDTQYF. CDR3 DNA: TGCACCACCAACGGCGGGAGGGTACGCACAGATACGCAGTATTTT.

This rearrangement joins TRBV6-5 to TRBJ2-3; D uncertain. The V end was cut by 4 bases, the J end by 4 bases, with 24 bases between. Germline CDR1 reads MNHEY; CDR2 reads SVGAGI. The CDR3 length is 18 residues. The DNA of the CDR3 is TGTGCCAGCAGTTCTCGGATGCCCGGGTCCATCGCAGCAGATACGCAGTATTTT. It yields the protein CASSSRMPGSIAADTQYF.

The sample holds many counts of this clonotype. The genes are TRBV5-1 and TRBJ2-1, with 7 bases that match TRBD2. The CDR3 has 13 residues. Losses at the gene ends were 3 bases for V and 9 bases for J; bases not matched to a gene: 6. CDR1 SGHRS and CDR2 YFSETQ come from the germline V gene. The CDR3 spells CASSSQRGGEQFF. The CDR3 DNA reads as TGCGCCAGCAGCTCCCAGCGGGGCGGTGAGCAGTTCTTC.

This clonotype was recorded a few times. The V call is TRBV20-1, the J call TRBJ2-1; 12 nucleotides match TRBD2. The CDR3 loop spans 15 amino acids. V lost 8 bases to trimming and J lost 10 bases; unmatched junction nucleotides: 15. The V gene's germline CDR1 is DFQATT and CDR2 SNEGSKA (reference sequence). In DNA form, the CDR3 reads TGCAGTCTCGATCTAGCGGGAGGGCGGGCGGAGGAGCAGTTCTTC. Its translation: CSLDLAGGRAEEQFF.